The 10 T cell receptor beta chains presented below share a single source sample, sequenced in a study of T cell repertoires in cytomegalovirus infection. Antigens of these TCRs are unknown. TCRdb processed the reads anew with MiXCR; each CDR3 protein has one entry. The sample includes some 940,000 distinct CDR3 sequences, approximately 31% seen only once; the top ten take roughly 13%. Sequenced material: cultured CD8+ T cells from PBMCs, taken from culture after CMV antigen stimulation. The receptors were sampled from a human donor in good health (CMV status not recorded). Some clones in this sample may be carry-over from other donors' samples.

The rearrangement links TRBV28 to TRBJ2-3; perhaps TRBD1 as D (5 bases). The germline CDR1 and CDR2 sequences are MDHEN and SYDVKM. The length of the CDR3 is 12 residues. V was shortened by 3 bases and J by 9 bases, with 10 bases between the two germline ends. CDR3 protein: CASSLAAGTQYF. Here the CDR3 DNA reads TGTGCCAGCAGTTTGGCGGCAGGGACGCAGTATTTT.

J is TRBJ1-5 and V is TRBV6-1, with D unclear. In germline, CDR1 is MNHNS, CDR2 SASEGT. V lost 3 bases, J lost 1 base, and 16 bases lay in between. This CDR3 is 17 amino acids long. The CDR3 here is CASSEAVLYFSNQPQHF. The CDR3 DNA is TGTGCCAGCAGTGAGGCAGTTCTATATTTCAGCAATCAGCCCCAGCATTTT.

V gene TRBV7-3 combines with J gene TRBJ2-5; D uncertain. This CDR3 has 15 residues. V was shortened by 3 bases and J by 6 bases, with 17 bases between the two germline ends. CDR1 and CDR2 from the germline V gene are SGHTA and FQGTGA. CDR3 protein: CASSFLGPPGQTQYF. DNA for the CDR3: TGTGCCAGCAGCTTTCTCGGACCGCCCGGACAGACCCAGTACTTC.

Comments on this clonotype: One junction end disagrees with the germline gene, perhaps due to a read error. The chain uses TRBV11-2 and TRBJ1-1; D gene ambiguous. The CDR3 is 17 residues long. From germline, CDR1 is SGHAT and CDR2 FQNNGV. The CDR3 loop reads CASSLVFRGRMNTDAFF. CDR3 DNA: TGTGCCAGCAGCTTAGTTTTTCGGGGTCGCATGAACACTGACGCTTTCTTT.

CDR3: CASSPSRTGGADTEAFF. Written as DNA, the CDR3 is TGTGCCAGCAGCCCTTCTCGGACAGGGGGCGCGGACACTGAAGCTTTCTTT. V and J are TRBV9 and TRBJ1-1; 11 bases align to TRBD1. The CDR3 covers 17 residues. In germline, CDR1 is SGDLS, CDR2 YYNGEE. V lost 4 bases to trimming and J lost 3 bases; unmatched junction nucleotides: 11. Full variable domain (missing parts from reference TRBV9 and TRBJ1-1): DSGVTQTPKHLITATGQRVTLRCSPRSGDLSVYWYQQSLDQGLQFLIQYYNGEERAKGNILERFSAQQFPDLHSELNLSSLELGDSALYFCASSPSRTGGADTEAFFGQGTRLTVV.

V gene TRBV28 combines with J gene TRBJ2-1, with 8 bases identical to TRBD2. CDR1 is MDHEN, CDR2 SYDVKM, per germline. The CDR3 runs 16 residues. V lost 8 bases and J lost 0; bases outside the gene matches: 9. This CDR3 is CASVGGGGRSYNEQFF. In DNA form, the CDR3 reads TGTGCCAGCGTCGGGGGGGGGGGGCGCTCCTACAATGAGCAGTTCTTC.

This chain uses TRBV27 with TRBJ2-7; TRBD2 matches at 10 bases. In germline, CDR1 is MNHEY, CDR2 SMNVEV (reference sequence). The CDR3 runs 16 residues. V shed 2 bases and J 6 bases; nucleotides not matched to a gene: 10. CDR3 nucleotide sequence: TGTGCCAGCAGTTTAAAACGGCTAGCGGGGGTTGGCGAGCAGTACTTC. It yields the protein CASSLKRLAGVGEQYF.

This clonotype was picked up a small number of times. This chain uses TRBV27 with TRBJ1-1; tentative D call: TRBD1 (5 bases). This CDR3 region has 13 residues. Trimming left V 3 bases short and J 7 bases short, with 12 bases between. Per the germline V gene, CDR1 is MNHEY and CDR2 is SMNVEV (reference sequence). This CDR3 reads CASSFWGVREAFF. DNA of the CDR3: TGTGCCAGCAGTTTTTGGGGGGTACGTGAAGCTTTCTTT.

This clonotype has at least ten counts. The CDR3 coding sequence is TGTGCCAGCAGGTTTCCACAGGGGATGAACACTGAAGCTTTCTTT. This gives the protein CASRFPQGMNTEAFF. The rearrangement uses TRBV6-2 or TRBV6-3 and TRBJ1-1; 7 bases map to TRBD1. Germline V gene lookup returns CDR1 MNHEY and CDR2 SVGEGT. This CDR3 contains 15 residues. The junction had 7 bases not matched to a gene; V was cut back by 6 bases and J by 0 bases.

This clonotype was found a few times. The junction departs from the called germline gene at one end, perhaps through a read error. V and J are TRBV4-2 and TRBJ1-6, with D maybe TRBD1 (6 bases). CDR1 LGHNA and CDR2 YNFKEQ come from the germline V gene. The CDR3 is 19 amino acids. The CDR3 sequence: CASSKDGSGGGSYNSPLHF. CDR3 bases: TGTGCCAGCAGCAAAGACGGTTCCGGGGGCGGTTCCTATAATTCACCCCTCCACTTT.